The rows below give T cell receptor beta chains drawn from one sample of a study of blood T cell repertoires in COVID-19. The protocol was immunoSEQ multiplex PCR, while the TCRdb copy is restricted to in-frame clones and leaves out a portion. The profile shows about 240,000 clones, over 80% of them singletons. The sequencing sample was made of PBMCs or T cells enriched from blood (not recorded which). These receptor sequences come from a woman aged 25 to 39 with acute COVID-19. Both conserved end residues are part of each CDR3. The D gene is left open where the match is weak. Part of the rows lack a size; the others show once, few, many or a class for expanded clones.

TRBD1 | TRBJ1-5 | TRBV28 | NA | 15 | TGTGCCAGCAGACCTTCCACAGGGGAAAATCAGCCCCAGCATTTT | CASRPSTGENQPQHF
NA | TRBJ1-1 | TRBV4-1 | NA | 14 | TGCGCCAGCAGCCAGAGAGGATTGGTCACTGAAGCTTTCTTT | CASSQRGLVTEAFF
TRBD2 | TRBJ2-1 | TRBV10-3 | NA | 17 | TGTGCCATCAGTGATCCCTCGGGCGGGGGGGGCAACAATGAGCAGTTCTTC | CAISDPSGGGGNNEQFF
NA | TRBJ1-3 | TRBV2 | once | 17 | TGTGCCAGCAGTGAATATGCGGGCCCGAACTCTGGAAACACCATATATTTT | CASSEYAGPNSGNTIYF
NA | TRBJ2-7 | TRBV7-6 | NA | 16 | TGTGCCAGCAGCTTAGGGCCCCCAGCAGGGGCCTACGAGCAGTACTTC | CASSLGPPAGAYEQYF
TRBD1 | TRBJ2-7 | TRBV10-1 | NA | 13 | TGCGCCACCGACAGGGTTGTCTCCTACGAGCAGTACTTC | CATDRVVSYEQYF
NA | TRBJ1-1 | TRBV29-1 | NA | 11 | TGCAGCGTTTCTTACTATACTGAAGCTTTCTTT | CSVSYYTEAFF
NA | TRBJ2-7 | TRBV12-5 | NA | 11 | TGTGCTAGTGTAAAAACTTACGAGCAGTACTTC | CASVKTYEQYF
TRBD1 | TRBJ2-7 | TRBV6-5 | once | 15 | TGTGCCAGCAGTAGCAGTCGACAGGGGAGTTACGAGCAGTACTTC | CASSSSRQGSYEQYF
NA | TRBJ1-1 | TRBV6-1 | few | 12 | TGTGCCAGCAGTGAACAGGCCCAAATCGCTTTCTTT | CASSEQAQIAFF
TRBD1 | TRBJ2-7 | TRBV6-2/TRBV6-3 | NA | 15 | TGTGCCAGCAGTTCGGTGGACAGGGGTTCCTACGAGCAGTACTTC | CASSSVDRGSYEQYF
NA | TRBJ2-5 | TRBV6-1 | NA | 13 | TGTGCCAGCAGTGAAGTCCTTGAGGAGACCCAGTACTTC | CASSEVLEETQYF
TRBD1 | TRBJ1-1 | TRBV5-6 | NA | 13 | TGTGCCAGTATCGGACAGGGCTACACTGAAGCTTTCTTT | CASIGQGYTEAFF
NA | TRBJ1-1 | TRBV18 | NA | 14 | TGTGCCAGCTCCACGAGCCTCATGAACACTGAAGCTTTCTTT | CASSTSLMNTEAFF
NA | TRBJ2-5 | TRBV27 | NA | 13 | TGTGCCAGCAGTTTATTGGGCAGAGAGACCCAGTACTTC | CASSLLGRETQYF
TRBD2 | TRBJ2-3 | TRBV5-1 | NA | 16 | TGCGCCAGCAGCTTGGGGCTAGCGGGGGACACAGATACGCAGTATTTT | CASSLGLAGDTDTQYF
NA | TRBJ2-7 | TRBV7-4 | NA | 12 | TGTGCCAGCAGCCTCCAGGTTTTGGAGCAGTACTTC | CASSLQVLEQYF
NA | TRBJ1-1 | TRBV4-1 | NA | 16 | TGCGCCAGCAGCCCCGAAGGGGGGGCCCGGGGCACTGAAGCTTTCTTT | CASSPEGGARGTEAFF
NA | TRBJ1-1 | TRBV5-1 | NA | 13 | TGCGCCAGCAGCTTGTCCGTGAACACTGAAGCTTTCTTT | CASSLSVNTEAFF
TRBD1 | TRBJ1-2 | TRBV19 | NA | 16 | TGTGCCAGTAGTATACAGGGGGAACCAGCTAACTATGGCTACACCTTC | CASSIQGEPANYGYTF
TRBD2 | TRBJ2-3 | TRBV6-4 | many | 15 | TGTGCCAGCAGTGACCTAGCGGGGACCACAGATACGCAGTATTTT | CASSDLAGTTDTQYF
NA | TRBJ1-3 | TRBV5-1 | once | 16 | TGCGCCAGCAGCTTGGGGGCAGGACACTCTGGAAACACCATATATTTT | CASSLGAGHSGNTIYF
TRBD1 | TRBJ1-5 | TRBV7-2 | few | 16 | TGTGCCAGCAGCCCCTGGGGGGACAGGAGATATCAGCCCCAGCATTTT | CASSPWGDRRYQPQHF
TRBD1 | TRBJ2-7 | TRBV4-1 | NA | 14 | TGCGCCAGCAGCCAAGGGGAAGACAGGGACGAGCAGTACTTC | CASSQGEDRDEQYF
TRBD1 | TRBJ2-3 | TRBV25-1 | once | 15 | TGTGCCAGCAGTGAAACCGGGACAGGGACAGATACGCAGTATTTT | CASSETGTGTDTQYF
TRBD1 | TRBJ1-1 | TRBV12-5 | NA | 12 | TGTGCTAGTGGGCAGGGGGACACTGAAGCTTTCTTT | CASGQGDTEAFF
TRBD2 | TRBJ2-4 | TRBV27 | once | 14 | TGTGCCAGCAGTTTAACTAGCGGTGGAAACATTCAGTACTTC | CASSLTSGGNIQYF
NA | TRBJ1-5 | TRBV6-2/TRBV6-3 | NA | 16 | TGTGCCAGCAGTTACATGCGTCAGGCGTACAATCAGCCCCAGCATTTT | CASSYMRQAYNQPQHF
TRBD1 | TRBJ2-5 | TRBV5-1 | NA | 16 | TGCGCCAGCAGCGGGGGGACAGGGACAATACAAGAGACCCAGTACTTC | CASSGGTGTIQETQYF
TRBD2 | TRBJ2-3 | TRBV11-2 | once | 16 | TGTGCCAGCAGCCAGCCGACTAGCGCTTTCACAGATACGCAGTATTTT | CASSQPTSAFTDTQYF
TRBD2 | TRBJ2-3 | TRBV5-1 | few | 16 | TGCGCCAGCAGCTCCGCTAGCGGGGGGGCCATGGATACGCAGTATTTT | CASSSASGGAMDTQYF
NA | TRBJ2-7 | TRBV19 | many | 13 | TGTGCCAGTAGTAGAGGCGAGGCCTACGAGCAGTACTTC | CASSRGEAYEQYF
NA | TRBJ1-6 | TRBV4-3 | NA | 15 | TGCGCCAGCAGCCAATTCAGGGGTGGTAATTCACCCCTCCACTTT | CASSQFRGGNSPLHF
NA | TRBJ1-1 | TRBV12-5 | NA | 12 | TGTGCTAGTGCAGCGGGGGGGACTGAAGCTTTCTTT | CASAAGGTEAFF
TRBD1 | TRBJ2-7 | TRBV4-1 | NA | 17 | TGCGCCAGCAGCCAGCCGGTCTCCGGACAGGGAATGTGGGAGCAGTACTTC | CASSQPVSGQGMWEQYF
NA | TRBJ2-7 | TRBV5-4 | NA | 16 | TGTGCCAGCAGCCCATCACGACAGGGAGGAAACTACGAGCAGTACTTC | CASSPSRQGGNYEQYF
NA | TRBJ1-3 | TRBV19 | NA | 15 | TGTGCCAGTAGTATATCAGGGCTCTCTGGAAACACCATATATTTT | CASSISGLSGNTIYF
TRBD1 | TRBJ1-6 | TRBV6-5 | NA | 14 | TGTGCCAGCAGGGGACAGGGGTATAATTCACCCCTCCACTTT | CASRGQGYNSPLHF
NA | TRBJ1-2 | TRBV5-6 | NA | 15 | TGTGCCAGCGAGAAGGGCCTCGCGGGGAACTATGGCTACACCTTC | CASEKGLAGNYGYTF
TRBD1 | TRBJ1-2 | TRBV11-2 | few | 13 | TGTGCCAGCAGCTCCAACAGGGGGCGAGGCTACACCTTC | CASSSNRGRGYTF
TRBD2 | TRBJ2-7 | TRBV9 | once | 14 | TGTGCCAGCAGCCCCGGGAGGCTTATATGGGAGCAGTACTTC | CASSPGRLIWEQYF
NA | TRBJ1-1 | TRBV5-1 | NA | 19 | TGCGCCAGCAGCTTGGGAGCGGGGACACATATCATCATGGGGACTGAAGCTTTCTTT | CASSLGAGTHIIMGTEAFF
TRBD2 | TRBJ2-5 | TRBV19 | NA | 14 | TGTGCCAGTACCCCCAGCGGGGGGCAAGAGACCCAGTACTTC | CASTPSGGQETQYF
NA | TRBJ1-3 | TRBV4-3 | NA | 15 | TGCGCCAGCAGCCAGGGGGGAGGAGTTGGAAACACCATATATTTT | CASSQGGGVGNTIYF
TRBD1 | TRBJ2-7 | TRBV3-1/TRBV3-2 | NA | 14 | TGTGCCAGCAGCCAAGGACAGGGCCCCTACGAGCAGTACTTC | CASSQGQGPYEQYF
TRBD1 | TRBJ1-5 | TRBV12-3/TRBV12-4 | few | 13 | TGTGCCAGCAGACCGGGACAGAATCAGCCCCAGCATTTT | CASRPGQNQPQHF
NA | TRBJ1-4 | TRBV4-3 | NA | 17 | TGCGCCAGCAGCCAAGATCGGGCAGCAGGGCCCTATGAAAAACTGTTTTTT | CASSQDRAAGPYEKLFF
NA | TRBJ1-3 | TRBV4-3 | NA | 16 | TGCGCCAGCAGCCAAGGGCGGGTAGTCAACGGAAACACCATATATTTT | CASSQGRVVNGNTIYF
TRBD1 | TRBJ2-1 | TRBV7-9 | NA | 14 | TGTGCCAGCAAGGACAGGGGGATAGACAATGAGCAGTTCTTC | CASKDRGIDNEQFF
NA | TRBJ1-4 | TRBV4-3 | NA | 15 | TGCGCCAGCAGCCCACACACAGCAACTAATGAAAAACTGTTTTTT | CASSPHTATNEKLFF
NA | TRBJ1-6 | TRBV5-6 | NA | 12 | TGTGCCAGCAGCGTCGGGGGGTCACCCCTCCACTTT | CASSVGGSPLHF
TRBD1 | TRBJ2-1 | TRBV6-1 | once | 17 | TGTGCCAGCAGTGAAACCCCGGTGACAGGGAATCTTAATGAGCAGTTCTTC | CASSETPVTGNLNEQFF
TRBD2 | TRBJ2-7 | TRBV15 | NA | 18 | TGTGCCACCAGCAGAGATCGGGGAGGGGATGGATCCCCTGACGAGCAGTACTTC | CATSRDRGGDGSPDEQYF
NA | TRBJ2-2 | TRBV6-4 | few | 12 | TGTGCCAGCAGAACCGGGACCGGGGAGCTGTTTTTT | CASRTGTGELFF